One sample yielded the 15 T cell receptor beta chains listed below, sequenced in a study of cytomegalovirus exposure and HLA in healthy donors. The study ran its PCR with 60 Vbeta and 13 Jbeta primers. Sequencing used immunoSEQ multiplex PCR; TCRdb keeps in-frame clones, though not all of them. The repertoire has fewer than 200,000 clones, approximately 82% of them found once; the top ten carry 1.5% to 2%. Sequencing was carried out using PBMCs. These receptors all stem from a man aged 40-55 years in good health and CMV-seropositive.

The chain recombines TRBV6-1 with TRBJ2-1, with 7 bases that match TRBD1. V gave up 0 bases and J gave up 4 bases; unmatched junction bases: 6. The CDR3 is 16 amino acids. Germline CDR1 MNHNS, CDR2 SASEGT. The CDR3 spells CASSEADRWRYNEQFF. The CDR3 nucleotides are TGTGCCAGCAGTGAAGCGGACAGGTGGAGGTACAATGAGCAGTTCTTC.

The genes are TRBV18 and TRBJ1-5, with D possibly being TRBD1 (5 bases). Trimming took off 1 base at V and 7 bases at J, with 17 bases between the two ends. The germline gives CDR1 KGHSH, CDR2 LQKENI. The CDR3 is 16 residues long. CDR3 loop: CASSPRQSGGNQPQHF. CDR3 coding DNA: TGTGCCAGCTCACCACGACAGTCGGGAGGGAACCAGCCCCAGCATTTT.

This CDR3 reads CASSRGQEYTGELFF. For the CDR3, the DNA is TGTGCCAGCAGCAGAGGACAGGAGTACACCGGGGAGCTGTTTTTT. This chain links TRBV5-4 with TRBJ2-2; 7 nucleotides match TRBD1. Germline CDR1 is SGHNT and CDR2 is YYREEE (reference sequence). CDR3 size: 15 residues. Trimming cost V 4 bases and J 3 bases; bases outside gene matches: 6.

This rearrangement joins TRBV9 to TRBJ2-5, with D unclear. The CDR3 length is 14 residues. From germline, CDR1 is SGDLS and CDR2 YYNGEE. The V end was cut by 2 bases, the J end by 1 base, with 9 bases between. The CDR3 loop is CASSVSLGQETQYF. The CDR3 nucleotides read TGTGCCAGCAGCGTTAGCCTAGGCCAAGAGACCCAGTACTTC.

V is TRBV15 and J is TRBJ2-5; TRBD1 might be the D (5 bases). The CDR3 runs 16 residues. V shed 0 bases and J shed 4 bases, with 15 bases lying between them. Germline loops: CDR1 LNHNV, CDR2 YYDKDF (reference sequence). The CDR3 DNA sequence: TGTGCCACCAGCAGAGATCAGCCAAGGGGCGCAGAGACCCAGTACTTC. Translation: CATSRDQPRGAETQYF. The complete variable domain, with remaining parts taken from reference TRBV15 and TRBJ2-5, reads DAMVIQNPRYQVTQFGKPVTLSCSQTLNHNVMYWYQQKSSQAPKLLFHYYDKDFNNEADTPDNFQSRRPNTSFCFLDIRSPGLGDTAMYLCATSRDQPRGAETQYFGPGTRLLVL.

V usage is TRBV29-1 and J usage is TRBJ2-1; the match to TRBD2 covers 10 bases. J was trimmed by 7 bases and V by 5 bases; bases with no gene match: 2. The CDR3 has 12 amino acids. The germline gives CDR1 SQVTM, CDR2 ANQGSEA. Here the CDR3 reads CSVLAGENEQFF. CDR3 nucleotide sequence: TGCAGCGTTCTAGCGGGAGAAAATGAGCAGTTCTTC.

This chain links TRBV28 with TRBJ1-1, with D tentatively TRBD1 (5 bases). The CDR3 has 14 residues. Per germline, CDR1 MDHEN and CDR2 SYDVKM. The V end was cut by 4 bases, the J end by 5 bases, with 14 bases between. CDR3 nucleotide sequence: TGTGCCAGCAGTTGGCGGGGCGCGGGTACTGAAGCTTTCTTT. It specifies CASSWRGAGTEAFF.

This chain uses TRBV30 with TRBJ1-1; D perhaps matches TRBD1 (6 bases). Trimming shortened V by 5 bases and J by 5 bases, and 15 bases separated the two germline ends. The CDR3 is 13 residues long. CDR1 is GTSNPN, CDR2 SVGIG, per germline (reference sequence). CDR3 loop: CAWSRGWGTEAFF. In nucleotides, the CDR3 is TGTGCCTGGTCCAGGGGTTGGGGGACTGAAGCTTTCTTT.

The rearrangement joins TRBV28 to TRBJ2-6; 9 bases map to TRBD1. With V trimmed by 3 bases and J by 0 bases, 3 bases remained unmatched. The CDR3 runs to 17 residues. Germline loops: CDR1 MDHEN, CDR2 SYDVKM. In DNA form, the CDR3 reads TGTGCCAGCAGTTTCGGGACAGGGTTCTCTGGGGCCAACGTCCTGACTTTC. The encoded protein is CASSFGTGFSGANVLTF.

This chain uses TRBV9 with TRBJ2-5; tentative D call: TRBD2 (6 bases). V dropped 3 bases and J dropped 1 base, with 10 bases sitting between them. In germline, CDR1 is SGDLS, CDR2 YYNGEE. The CDR3 has 14 residues. CDR3 sequence reads: CASSEGRPQETQYF. In DNA form, the CDR3 reads TGTGCCAGCAGCGAGGGGAGGCCCCAAGAGACCCAGTACTTC.

The V gene is TRBV20-1, the J gene TRBJ2-7, with D unclear. The V end lost 4 bases, the J end lost 5 bases, and 6 bases lay between the germline ends. CDR1 and CDR2 from the germline V gene are DFQATT and SNEGSKA (reference sequence). The CDR3 runs to 10 residues. CDR3 protein: CSAIVNEQYF. The CDR3 DNA reads as TGCAGTGCTATCGTAAACGAGCAGTACTTC.

The rearrangement joins TRBV4-3 to TRBJ2-1; tentative D call: TRBD2 (7 bases). Germline values: CDR1 LGHNA, CDR2 YSLEER. Trimming took 0 bases from V and 4 from J, leaving 16 bases between them. The CDR3 loop spans 17 amino acids. The CDR3 sequence: CASSQEGGGSRYNEQFF. The DNA of the CDR3 is TGCGCCAGCAGCCAAGAGGGGGGCGGGAGTAGGTACAATGAGCAGTTCTTC.

The chain employs TRBV5-1 and TRBJ2-2; TRBD2 is a possible D gene (6 bases). Trimming took 2 bases from V and 3 from J, leaving 11 bases between them. Per germline, CDR1 SGHRS and CDR2 YFSETQ. The CDR3 length is 15 residues. For the CDR3, the DNA is TGCGCCAGCAGCTTAATACAGCGGGACACCGGGGAGCTGTTTTTT. It translates to CASSLIQRDTGELFF.

V and J are TRBV4-2 and TRBJ2-1; weak D call: TRBD2 (6 bases). The CDR3 spans 18 residues. Trimming removed 0 bases at V and 0 bases at J, with 15 bases between. From germline, CDR1 is LGHNA and CDR2 YNFKEQ. CDR3 coding DNA: TGTGCCAGCAGCCAAGATTTGGCGGGGCCCAGCTCCTACAATGAGCAGTTCTTC. This codes for CASSQDLAGPSSYNEQFF.

V and J are TRBV5-1 and TRBJ2-3, with 12 bases that match TRBD2. Germline CDR1 is SGHRS and CDR2 is YFSETQ. The CDR3 length is 16 residues. The V segment lost 0 bases and the J segment 4 bases; nucleotides outside the gene matches: 3. The CDR3: CASSLVLAGGADTQYF. CDR3 sequence (DNA): TGCGCCAGCAGCTTGGTACTAGCGGGAGGAGCAGATACGCAGTATTTT. The entire variable domain, with the rest obtained from reference TRBV5-1 and TRBJ2-3, is as follows: KAGVTQTPRYLIKTRGQQVTLSCSPISGHRSVSWYQQTPGQGLQFLFEYFSETQRNKGNFPGRFSGRQFSNSRSEMNVSTLELGDSALYLCASSLVLAGGADTQYFGPGTRLTVL.